Below, 23 T cell receptor beta chains from the same sample are listed, as sequenced in a study of identifying expanded T cells in peripheral blood. Using immunoSEQ multiplex PCR, the repertoire was profiled, and TCRdb retains in-frame clones only, with some absent. The sample consists of tens of thousands of clones, about nine tenths of them appearing once. Sequencing was performed on blood. The receptors derive from a person aged 18 to 70 in good health.

The chain joins TRBV9 to TRBJ2-7; D unresolved. Trimming cost V 0 bases and J 1 base, with 8 bases left between them. The CDR3 totals 14 residues. Looked up from germline, CDR1 is SGDLS and CDR2 is YYNGEE. DNA of the CDR3: TGTGCCAGCAGCGTAGATGGCAGGTCCTACGAGCAGTACTTC. Translation: CASSVDGRSYEQYF.

Concerning this clone itself: The junction differs from germline at one of its ends, possibly a read error. This chain connects TRBV7-2 to TRBJ2-7; 14 bases are shared with TRBD2. The CDR3 loop spans 12 amino acids. Germline-derived CDR1 and CDR2 are SGHTA and FQGNSA. Here the CDR3 reads CASSPTSGRVRF. The DNA of the CDR3 is TGTGCCAGCAGCCCGACTAGCGGGAGGGTCCGCTTC.

The sample holds a few counts of this clone. This chain links TRBV4-2 with TRBJ2-7; possibly TRBD2 for D (6 bases). Germline V gives CDR1 LGHNA, CDR2 YNFKEQ. V lost 3 bases and J lost 1, with 13 bases in between. CDR3 length equals 15 residues. CDR3 sequence: CASSQGEDSSYEQYF. The DNA of the CDR3 is TGTGCCAGCAGCCAGGGGGAGGACTCTTCCTACGAGCAGTACTTC.

This chain joins TRBV5-1 and TRBJ1-1; weak D call: TRBD1 (6 bases). V was cut by 3 bases and J by 4 bases, with 13 bases left in between. The CDR3 is 14 residues long. Germline V gene lookup returns CDR1 SGHRS and CDR2 YFSETQ. The CDR3 spells CASSSGRGRTEAFF. CDR3 DNA sequence: TGCGCCAGCAGCTCGGGACGGGGGCGCACTGAAGCTTTCTTT.

CDR3 in DNA: TGTGCCAGCAGGATTAGTGCAGGCAATCAGCCCCAGCATTTT. It specifies CASRISAGNQPQHF. This chain uses TRBV6-5 with TRBJ1-5; D uncertain. The CDR3 is 14 amino acids. The V end was cut by 6 bases, the J end by 2 bases, with 11 bases between. From germline, CDR1 is MNHEY and CDR2 SVGAGI.

The chain links TRBV6-4 to TRBJ2-3; no clear D gene. Trimming took 2 bases from V and 4 from J, leaving 13 bases between them. The CDR3 runs 15 residues. Germline CDR1 is MRHNA and CDR2 is SNTAGT. CDR3 amino acids: CASSDPTQGPDTQYF. In DNA form, the CDR3 reads TGTGCCAGCAGTGACCCTACTCAAGGCCCAGATACGCAGTATTTT.

The V call is TRBV28, the J call TRBJ2-5; TRBD2 is a possible D gene (6 bases). The germline gives CDR1 MDHEN, CDR2 SYDVKM. With 3 bases removed from V and 2 bases from J, the gap between germline ends came to 10 bases. The length of the CDR3 is 14 residues. For the CDR3, the DNA is TGTGCCAGCAGTTTCGGAGGGCTTCAAGAGACCCAGTACTTC. It specifies CASSFGGLQETQYF.

The rearrangement joins TRBV7-2 to TRBJ2-7; 8 nucleotides line up with TRBD1. This CDR3 is 15 amino acids long. The germline V gene has CDR1 SGHTA and CDR2 FQGNSA. V shed 4 bases and J 3 bases; nucleotides not matched to a gene: 8. The CDR3 is CASSSSQGAYYEQYF. CDR3 DNA sequence: TGTGCCAGCAGCTCTTCCCAGGGGGCGTACTACGAGCAGTACTTC.

The chain joins TRBV7-6 to TRBJ2-5; D possibly corresponds to TRBD2 (5 bases). From germline, CDR1 is SGHVS and CDR2 FNYEAQ. The V gene lost 4 bases and the J gene lost 1 base, with 10 bases spanning the gap. The CDR3 loop spans 14 amino acids. CDR3 in amino acids: CASSSRVRQETQYF. CDR3 coding DNA: TGTGCCAGCAGCTCGCGGGTCCGCCAAGAGACCCAGTACTTC.

V usage is TRBV7-2 and J usage is TRBJ2-7; D not certain. V lost 2 bases and J lost 0, with 8 bases in between. Germline CDR1 is SGHTA and CDR2 is FQGNSA. CDR3 length equals 14 residues. The CDR3 sequence is CASSLSGDSYEQYF. In DNA, the CDR3 is TGTGCCAGCAGCTTATCCGGAGACTCCTACGAGCAGTACTTC.

This clone has a single count. CDR3 sequence (DNA): TGTGCCAGCAGTGAAGGCAGGGCGAACACTGAAGCTTTCTTT. This sequence encodes CASSEGRANTEAFF. The genes are TRBV6-1 and TRBJ1-1; D is possibly TRBD1 (5 bases). CDR1 is MNHNS and CDR2 is SASEGT in the germline V gene. The CDR3 spans 14 residues. V gave up 1 base and J gave up 1 base, with 7 bases separating them.

This chain joins TRBV6-4 and TRBJ2-5; 7 nucleotides align to TRBD1. Germline V lookup: CDR1 MRHNA, CDR2 SNTAGT. This CDR3 has 14 residues. V was pared by 3 bases and J by 4 bases, with 5 bases of the junction left unmatched. The CDR3 here is CASSELRGRETQYF. The CDR3 DNA sequence: TGTGCCAGCAGTGAACTAAGGGGGCGAGAGACCCAGTACTTC.

J is TRBJ2-7 and V is TRBV6-1; maybe TRBD2 (6 bases). The CDR3 extends over 13 amino acids. Between the trimmed V and J ends, which lost 8 bases and 4 bases, there was a span of 15 bases. CDR1 and CDR2 from the germline V gene are MNHNS and SASEGT. Here the CDR3 DNA reads TGTGCCAGCGAGAGCCTTCGGGGGTACGAGCAGTACTTC. Its translation is CASESLRGYEQYF.

The rearrangement joins TRBV28 to TRBJ1-5; D call uncertain. The CDR3 consists of 17 residues. The V and J ends lost 1 base and 0 bases respectively, with 13 bases between them. Looked up from germline, CDR1 is MDHEN and CDR2 is SYDVKM. The CDR3 DNA reads TGTGCCAGCAGTTTATCGTGGGGTAGTTATAGCAATCAGCCCCAGCATTTT. Protein sequence: CASSLSWGSYSNQPQHF.

The gene calls are TRBV20-1 and TRBJ2-7; TRBD1 matches at 8 bases. Germline V lookup: CDR1 DFQATT, CDR2 SNEGSKA (reference sequence). J was trimmed by 10 bases and V by 4 bases; bases with no gene match: 6. CDR3 length: 11 residues. CDR3 in DNA: TGCAGTGCTACGGACAGGGCCCAACAGTACTTC. Its protein is CSATDRAQQYF.

V usage is TRBV5-1 and J usage is TRBJ2-6, with 8 bases fitting TRBD1. Trimming cost V 3 bases and J 0 bases; bases outside gene matches: 5. The CDR3 covers 17 residues. Germline V lookup: CDR1 SGHRS, CDR2 YFSETQ. CDR3 DNA sequence: TGCGCCAGCAGCTACGGACAGGGAGGCTCTGGGGCCAACGTCCTGACTTTC. Protein product: CASSYGQGGSGANVLTF.

The chain joins TRBV7-8 to TRBJ2-2; D not certain. This CDR3 is 15 amino acids long. Germline V gives CDR1 SGHVS, CDR2 FQNEAQ. The V and J ends lost 4 bases and 3 bases respectively, with 12 bases between them. This chain's CDR3 is CASSWKPSDTGELFF. The CDR3 coding sequence is TGTGCCAGCAGCTGGAAGCCCTCGGACACCGGGGAGCTGTTTTTT.

The CDR3 DNA is TGTGCCAGCAGCTTAGAGGCAGGAACTTACTACGAGCAGTACTTC. Its translation: CASSLEAGTYYEQYF. The chain recombines TRBV11-2 with TRBJ2-7; D remains unclear. Germline V gene lookup returns CDR1 SGHAT and CDR2 FQNNGV. With 0 bases removed from V and 3 bases from J, the gap between germline ends came to 12 bases. The CDR3 has 15 amino acids.

The chain carries TRBV18 and TRBJ2-7; D may be TRBD1 or TRBD2 (5 bases each). Per germline, CDR1 KGHSH and CDR2 LQKENI. V was shortened by 8 bases and J by 1 base, with 15 bases between the two germline ends. The CDR3 extends over 14 amino acids. CDR3 nucleotide sequence: TGTGCCAGCGCTGACCGGGACCCTTCCTACGAGCAGTACTTC. Protein product: CASADRDPSYEQYF.

The chain couples TRBV5-1 to TRBJ1-1; no firm D call. The germline gives CDR1 SGHRS, CDR2 YFSETQ. The CDR3 totals 14 residues. Between the trimmed V and J ends, which lost 5 bases and 5 bases, there was a span of 16 bases. The CDR3 region is CASREEQSHTEAFF. As DNA, the CDR3 is TGCGCCAGCAGGGAGGAACAGTCCCATACTGAAGCTTTCTTT.

This sequence joins TRBV27 and TRBJ2-3; no reliable D call. The CDR3 sequence is 17 residues long. Trimming removed 5 bases from V and 8 bases from J, with 26 bases in between. Germline CDR1 and CDR2: MNHEY and SMNVEV (reference sequence). The CDR3 DNA is TGTGCCAGCAGTCCTAAGGCCATAGGCGGTAGGTTGGGTACGCAGTATTTT. Protein product: CASSPKAIGGRLGTQYF.

The J gene is TRBJ1-1, the V gene TRBV28, with D hard to call. Germline values: CDR1 MDHEN, CDR2 SYDVKM. This CDR3 has 14 residues. Between the trimmed V and J ends, which lost 3 bases and 6 bases, there was a span of 14 bases. DNA of the CDR3: TGTGCCAGCAGTTTTCGCTCGTTGGGCTCTGAAGCTTTCTTT. Its translation: CASSFRSLGSEAFF.

J is TRBJ2-5 and V is TRBV10-3; 11 bases agree with TRBD2. The germline V gene has CDR1 ENHRY and CDR2 SYGVKD. The CDR3 has 15 amino acids. J was trimmed by 1 base and V by 4 bases; bases with no gene match: 2. CDR3 in DNA: TGTGCCATCAGTGGTAGCGGGGGGGTCCAAGAGACCCAGTACTTC. Residues: CAISGSGGVQETQYF.